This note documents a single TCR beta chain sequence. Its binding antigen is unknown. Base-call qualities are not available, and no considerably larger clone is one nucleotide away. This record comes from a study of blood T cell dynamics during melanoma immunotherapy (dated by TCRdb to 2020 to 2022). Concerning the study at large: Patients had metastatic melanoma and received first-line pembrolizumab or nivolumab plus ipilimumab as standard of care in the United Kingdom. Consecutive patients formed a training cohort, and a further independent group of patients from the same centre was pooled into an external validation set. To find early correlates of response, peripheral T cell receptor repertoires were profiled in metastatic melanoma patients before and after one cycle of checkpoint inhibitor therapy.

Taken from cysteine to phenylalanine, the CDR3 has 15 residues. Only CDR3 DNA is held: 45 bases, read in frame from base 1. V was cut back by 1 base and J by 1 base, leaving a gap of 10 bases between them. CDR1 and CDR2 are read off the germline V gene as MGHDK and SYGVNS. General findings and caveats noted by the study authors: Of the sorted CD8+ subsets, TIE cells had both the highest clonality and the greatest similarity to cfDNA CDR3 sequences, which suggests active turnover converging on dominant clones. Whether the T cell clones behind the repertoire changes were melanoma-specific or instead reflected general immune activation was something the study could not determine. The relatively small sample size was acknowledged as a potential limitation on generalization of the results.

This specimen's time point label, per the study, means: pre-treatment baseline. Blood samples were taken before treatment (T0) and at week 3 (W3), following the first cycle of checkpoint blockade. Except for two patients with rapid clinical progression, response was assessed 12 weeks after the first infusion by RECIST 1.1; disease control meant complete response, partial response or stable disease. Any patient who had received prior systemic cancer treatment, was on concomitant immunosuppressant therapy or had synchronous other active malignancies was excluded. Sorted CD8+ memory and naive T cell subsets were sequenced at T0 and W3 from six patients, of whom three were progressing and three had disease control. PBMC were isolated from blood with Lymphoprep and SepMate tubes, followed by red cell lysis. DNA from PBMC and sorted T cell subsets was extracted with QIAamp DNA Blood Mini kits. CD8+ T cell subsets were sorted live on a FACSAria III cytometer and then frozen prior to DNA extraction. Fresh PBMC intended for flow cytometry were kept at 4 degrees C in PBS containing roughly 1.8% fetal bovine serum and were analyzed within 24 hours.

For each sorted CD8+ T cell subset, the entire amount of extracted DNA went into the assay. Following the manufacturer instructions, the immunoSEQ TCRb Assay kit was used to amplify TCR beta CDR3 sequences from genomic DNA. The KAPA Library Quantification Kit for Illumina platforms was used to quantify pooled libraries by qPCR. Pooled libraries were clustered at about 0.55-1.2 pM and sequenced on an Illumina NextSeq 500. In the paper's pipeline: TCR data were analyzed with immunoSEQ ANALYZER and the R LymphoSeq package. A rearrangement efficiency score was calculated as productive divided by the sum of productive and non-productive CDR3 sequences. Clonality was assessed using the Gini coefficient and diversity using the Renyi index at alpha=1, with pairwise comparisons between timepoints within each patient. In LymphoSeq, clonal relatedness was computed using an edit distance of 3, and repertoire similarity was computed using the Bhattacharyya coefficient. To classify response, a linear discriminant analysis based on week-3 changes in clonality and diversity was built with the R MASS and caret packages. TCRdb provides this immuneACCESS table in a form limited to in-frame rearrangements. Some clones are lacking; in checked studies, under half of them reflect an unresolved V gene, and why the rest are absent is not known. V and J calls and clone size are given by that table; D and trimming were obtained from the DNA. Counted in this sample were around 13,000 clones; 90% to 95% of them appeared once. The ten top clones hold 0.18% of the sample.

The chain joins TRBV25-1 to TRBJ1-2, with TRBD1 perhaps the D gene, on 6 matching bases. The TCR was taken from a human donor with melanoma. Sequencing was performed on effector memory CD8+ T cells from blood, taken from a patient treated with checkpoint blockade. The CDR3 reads CASSEWTEVNYGYTF. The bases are TGTGCCAGCAGTGAATGGACAGAAGTTAACTATGGCTACACCTTC.